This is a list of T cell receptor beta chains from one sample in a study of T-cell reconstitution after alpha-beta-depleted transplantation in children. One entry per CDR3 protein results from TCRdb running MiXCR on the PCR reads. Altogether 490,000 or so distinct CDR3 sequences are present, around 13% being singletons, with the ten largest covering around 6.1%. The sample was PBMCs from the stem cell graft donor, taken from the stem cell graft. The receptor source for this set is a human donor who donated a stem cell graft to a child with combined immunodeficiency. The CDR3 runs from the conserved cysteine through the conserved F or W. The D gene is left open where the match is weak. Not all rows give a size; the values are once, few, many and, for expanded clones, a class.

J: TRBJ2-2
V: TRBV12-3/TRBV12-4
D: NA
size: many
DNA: TGTGCCAGCAGTTCCTCACCCACCGGGGAGCTGTTTTTT
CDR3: CASSSSPTGELFF

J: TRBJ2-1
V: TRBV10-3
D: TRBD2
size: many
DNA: TGTGCCATCAGATCAGGGACTAGCGGGGGACCGATCCTTTACAATGAGCAGTTCTTC
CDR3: CAIRSGTSGGPILYNEQFF

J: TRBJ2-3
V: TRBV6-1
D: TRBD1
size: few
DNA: TGTGCCACCAGGACAGGGGTCTCAGATACGCAGTATTTT
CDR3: CATRTGVSDTQYF

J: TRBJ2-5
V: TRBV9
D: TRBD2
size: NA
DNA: TGTGCCAGCAGCGTAGCGGGGGGGCGCCAAGAGACCCAGTACTTC
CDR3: CASSVAGGRQETQYF

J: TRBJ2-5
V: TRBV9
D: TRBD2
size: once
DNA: TGTGCCAGCAGCCCGGAACAGCGGGGTTGGGAGACCCAGTACTTC
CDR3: CASSPEQRGWETQYF

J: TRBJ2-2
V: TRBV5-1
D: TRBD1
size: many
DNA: TGCGCCAGCAGCTTGGGACAGGGTCACACCGGGGAGCTGTTTTTT
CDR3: CASSLGQGHTGELFF

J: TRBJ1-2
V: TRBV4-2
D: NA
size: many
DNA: TGTGCCAGCAGCCAAGATTTTCAGGGGGGCTACACCTTC
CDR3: CASSQDFQGGYTF

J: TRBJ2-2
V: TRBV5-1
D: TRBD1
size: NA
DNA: TGCGCCAGCAGCTTGGCGTGGACAGGGGCGAACACCGGGGAGCTGTTTTTT
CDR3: CASSLAWTGANTGELFF

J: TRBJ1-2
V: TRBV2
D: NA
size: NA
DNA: TGTGCCAGCAGTGAAACGGGGGCTAACTATGGCTACACCTTC
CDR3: CASSETGANYGYTF

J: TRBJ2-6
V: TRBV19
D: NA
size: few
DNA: TGTGCCAGTACCAAGGGACGGATCTCTGGGGCCAACGTCCTGACTTTC
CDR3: CASTKGRISGANVLTF

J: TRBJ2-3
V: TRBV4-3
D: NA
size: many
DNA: TGCGCCAGCAGCCAAGCGGCAACAGATACGCAGTATTTT
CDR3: CASSQAATDTQYF

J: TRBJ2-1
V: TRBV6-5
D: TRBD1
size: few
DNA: TGTGCCAGCAGTACAGGGGGCGGGCAGTTCTTC
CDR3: CASSTGGGQFF

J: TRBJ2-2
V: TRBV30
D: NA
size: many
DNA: TGTGCCTGGACGGATCAGCAAAGTGAGGCCGGGGAGCTGTTTTTT
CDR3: CAWTDQQSEAGELFF

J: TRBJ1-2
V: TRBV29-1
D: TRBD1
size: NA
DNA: TGCAGCGTTGGTGACAGGGTCGATGGCTACACCTTC
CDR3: CSVGDRVDGYTF

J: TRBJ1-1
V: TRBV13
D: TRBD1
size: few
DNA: TGTGCCAGCAGCTTATATAGGGGGCCAGGGGACACTGAAGCTTTCTTT
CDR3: CASSLYRGPGDTEAFF

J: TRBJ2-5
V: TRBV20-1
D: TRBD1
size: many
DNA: TGCAGTGCCAGGACAGGGGGCGAGACCCAGTACTTC
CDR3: CSARTGGETQYF

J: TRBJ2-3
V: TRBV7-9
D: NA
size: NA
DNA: TGTGCCAGCAGCTTAGTTCGTTCGCTGTTCACAGATACGCAGTATTTT
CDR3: CASSLVRSLFTDTQYF

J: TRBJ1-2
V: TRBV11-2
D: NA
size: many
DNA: TGTGCCAGCAGCTTTGGGGGGGCAGGCTACACCTTC
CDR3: CASSFGGAGYTF

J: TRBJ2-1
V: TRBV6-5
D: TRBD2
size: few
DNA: TGTGCCAGCAGTTATACGGTCTTAGCGGGAGATTATGAGCAGTTCTTC
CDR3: CASSYTVLAGDYEQFF

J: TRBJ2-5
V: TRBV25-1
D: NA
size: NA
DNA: TGTGCCAGCAGTGGAAAAAAGACACGGGCCTTTACGGAGACCCAGTACTTC
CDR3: CASSGKKTRAFTETQYF

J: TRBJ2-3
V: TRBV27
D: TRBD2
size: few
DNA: TGTGCCAGCAGTCCAACTAGCGACCTGAACACAGATACGCAGTATTTT
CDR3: CASSPTSDLNTDTQYF

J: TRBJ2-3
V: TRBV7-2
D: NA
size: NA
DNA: TGTGCCAGCAGCTTCCTCGGCGGGATGATCACAGATACGCAGTATTTT
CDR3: CASSFLGGMITDTQYF

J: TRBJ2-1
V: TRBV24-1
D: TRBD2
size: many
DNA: TGTGCCACCAGTGATTTGTGGGGGGGGAATGAGCAGTTCTTC
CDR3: CATSDLWGGNEQFF

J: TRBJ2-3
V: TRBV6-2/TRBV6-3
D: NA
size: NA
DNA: TGTGCCAGCAGTTTCGGGCAACATACGCAGTATTTT
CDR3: CASSFGQHTQYF

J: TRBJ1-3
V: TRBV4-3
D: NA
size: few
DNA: TGCGCCAGCAGCCAAGACGGAGGGCCTCGAAACACCATATATTTT
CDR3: CASSQDGGPRNTIYF

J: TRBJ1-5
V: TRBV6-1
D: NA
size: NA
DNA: TGTGCCAGCAGTGAAAACATTTATAGCAATCAGCCCCAGCATTTT
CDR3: CASSENIYSNQPQHF

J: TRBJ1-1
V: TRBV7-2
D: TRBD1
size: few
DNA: TGTGCCAGCAGCTTAGCGCTCCAGGGGGCGGAGGCTTTCTTT
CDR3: CASSLALQGAEAFF

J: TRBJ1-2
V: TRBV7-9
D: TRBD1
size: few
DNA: TGTGCCAGCAGCTTATCGGAGACAGGGAAGGATGGCTACACCTTC
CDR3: CASSLSETGKDGYTF

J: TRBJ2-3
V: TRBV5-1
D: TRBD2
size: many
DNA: TGCGCCAGCAGCAGAAGCGGGGGGGCGCTTGGAGATACGCAGTATTTT
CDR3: CASSRSGGALGDTQYF

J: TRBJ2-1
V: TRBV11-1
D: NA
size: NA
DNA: TGTGCCAGCAGCTTAGGCCCCATCGGCCCCAGCTCCTACAATGAGCAGTTCTTC
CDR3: CASSLGPIGPSSYNEQFF

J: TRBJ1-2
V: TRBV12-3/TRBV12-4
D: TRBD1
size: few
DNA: TGTGCCAGCAATACAGGGGGTGGCTATGGCTACACCTTC
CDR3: CASNTGGGYGYTF

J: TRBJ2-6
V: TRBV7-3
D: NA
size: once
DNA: TGTGCCAGCAGCTTACTACATTCTGGGGCCAACGTCCTGACTTTC
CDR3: CASSLLHSGANVLTF

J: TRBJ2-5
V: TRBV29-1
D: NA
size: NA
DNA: TGCAGCGCCCTGGGCCCAGTCGCGGGGGAGACCCAGTACTTC
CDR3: CSALGPVAGETQYF

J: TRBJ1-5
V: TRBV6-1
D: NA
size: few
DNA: TGTGCCAGCCGCGGTCGAGTTAGCAATCAGCCCCAGCATTTT
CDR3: CASRGRVSNQPQHF

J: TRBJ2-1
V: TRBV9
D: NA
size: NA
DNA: TGTGCCAGCAGCGTAGGTTCGAGCTCCTACAATGAGCAGTTCTTC
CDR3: CASSVGSSSYNEQFF

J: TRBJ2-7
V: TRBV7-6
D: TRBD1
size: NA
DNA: TGTGCCAGCAGCTTAGGCCCCCGGGACAGGGGCGACGAGCAGTACTTC
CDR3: CASSLGPRDRGDEQYF

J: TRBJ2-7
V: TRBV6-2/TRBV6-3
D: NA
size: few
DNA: TGTGCCAGCAATTCGCGGGGCTACGAGCAGTACTTC
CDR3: CASNSRGYEQYF

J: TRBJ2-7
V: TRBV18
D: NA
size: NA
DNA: TGTGCCAGCTCACCACCGAACAGGGAGAGTTACGAGCAGTACTTC
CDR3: CASSPPNRESYEQYF

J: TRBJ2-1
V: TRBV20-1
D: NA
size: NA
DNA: TGCAGTGCTAGAGCTGCAACGTCTCAGTTCTTC
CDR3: CSARAATSQFF

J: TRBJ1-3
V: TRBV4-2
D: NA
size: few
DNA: TGTGCCAGCAGCCAAGATTTGAGGGGACACGGAAACACCATATATTTT
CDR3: CASSQDLRGHGNTIYF

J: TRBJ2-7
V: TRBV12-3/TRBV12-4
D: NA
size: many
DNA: TGTGCCAGCAGTTTCACACAGGGCCCCTACGAGCAGTACTTC
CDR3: CASSFTQGPYEQYF

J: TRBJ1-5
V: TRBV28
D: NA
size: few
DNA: TGTGCCAGCAGTTCCCACATACAACAGGGACATTGGTATAGCAATCAGCCCCAGCATTTT
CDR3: CASSSHIQQGHWYSNQPQHF

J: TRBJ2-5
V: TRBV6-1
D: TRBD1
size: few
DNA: TGTGCCAGCAGTCAGGACAGGACCCTCCAGCAAAAGACCCAGTACTTC
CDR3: CASSQDRTLQQKTQYF

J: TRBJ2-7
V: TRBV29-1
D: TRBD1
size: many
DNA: TGCAGCGTTGTGATACAGGGGATGTCAAGCGAGCAGTACTTC
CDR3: CSVVIQGMSSEQYF

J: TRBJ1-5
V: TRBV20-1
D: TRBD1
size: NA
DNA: TGCAGTGCTCGACAGGGAAGGATCGGCAATCAGCCCCAGCATTTT
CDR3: CSARQGRIGNQPQHF

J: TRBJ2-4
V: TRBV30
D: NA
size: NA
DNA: TGTGCCTGGAAAGGGGGATGGGCCAAAAACATTCAGTACTTC
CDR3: CAWKGGWAKNIQYF

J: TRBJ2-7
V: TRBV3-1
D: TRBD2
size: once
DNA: TGTGCCAGCAGCCAAGATCTCGCCCGAGCGGGAGGCGGGGAGCAGTACTTC
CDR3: CASSQDLARAGGGEQYF

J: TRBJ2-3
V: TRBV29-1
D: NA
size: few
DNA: TGCAGCGCCCGGTCGGGGGCCGAGGTCGCTAATACGCAGTATTTT
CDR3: CSARSGAEVANTQYF